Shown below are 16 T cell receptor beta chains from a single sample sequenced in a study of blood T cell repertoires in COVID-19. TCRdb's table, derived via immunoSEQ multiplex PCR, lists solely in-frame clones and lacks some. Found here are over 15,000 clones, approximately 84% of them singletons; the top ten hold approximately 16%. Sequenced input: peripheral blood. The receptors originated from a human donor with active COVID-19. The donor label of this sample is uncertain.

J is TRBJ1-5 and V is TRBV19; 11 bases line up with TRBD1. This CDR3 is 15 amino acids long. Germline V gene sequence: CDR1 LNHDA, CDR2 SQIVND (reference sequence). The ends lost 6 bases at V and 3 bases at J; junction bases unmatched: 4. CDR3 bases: TGTGCCAGTAGGGGACAGGGGGGGCTCAATCAGCCCCAGCATTTT. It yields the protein CASRGQGGLNQPQHF. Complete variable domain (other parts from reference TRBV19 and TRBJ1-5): DGGITQSPKYLFRKEGQNVTLSCEQNLNHDAMYWYRQDPGQGLRLIYYSQIVNDFQKGDIAEGYSVSREKKESFPLTVTSAQKNPTAFYLCASRGQGGLNQPQHFGDGTRLSIL.

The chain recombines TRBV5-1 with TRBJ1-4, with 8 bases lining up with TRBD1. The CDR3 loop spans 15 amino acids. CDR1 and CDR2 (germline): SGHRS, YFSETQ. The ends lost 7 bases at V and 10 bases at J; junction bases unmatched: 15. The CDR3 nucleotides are TGCGCCAGCTCGGACAGGGAGTCGAACAACCCAAAACTGTTTTTT. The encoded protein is CASSDRESNNPKLFF.

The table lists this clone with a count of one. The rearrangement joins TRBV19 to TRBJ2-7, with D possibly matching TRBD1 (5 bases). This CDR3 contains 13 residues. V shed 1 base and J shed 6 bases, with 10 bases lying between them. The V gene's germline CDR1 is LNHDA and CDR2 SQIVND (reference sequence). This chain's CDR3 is CASSIAHGAEQYF. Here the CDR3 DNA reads TGTGCCAGTAGTATAGCTCATGGGGCCGAGCAGTACTTC.

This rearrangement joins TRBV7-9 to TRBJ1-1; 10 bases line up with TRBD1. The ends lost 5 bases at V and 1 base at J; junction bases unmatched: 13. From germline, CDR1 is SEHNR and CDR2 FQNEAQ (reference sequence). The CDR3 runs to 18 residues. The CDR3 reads CASSRNSTGGRWNTEAFF. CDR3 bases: TGTGCCAGCAGCCGAAACTCGACAGGGGGCAGATGGAACACTGAAGCTTTCTTT.

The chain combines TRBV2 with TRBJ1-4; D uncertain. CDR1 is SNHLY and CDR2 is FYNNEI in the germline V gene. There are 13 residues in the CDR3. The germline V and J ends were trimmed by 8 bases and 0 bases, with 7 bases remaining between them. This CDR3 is CASGRSTNEKLFF. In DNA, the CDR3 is TGTGCCAGCGGTCGGTCAACTAATGAAAAACTGTTTTTT.

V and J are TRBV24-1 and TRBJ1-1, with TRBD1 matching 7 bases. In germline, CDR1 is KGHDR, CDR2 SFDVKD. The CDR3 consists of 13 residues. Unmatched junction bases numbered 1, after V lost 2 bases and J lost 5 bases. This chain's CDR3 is CATSDSGGTEAFF. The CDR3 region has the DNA TGTGCCACCAGTGATTCAGGGGGGACTGAAGCTTTCTTT.

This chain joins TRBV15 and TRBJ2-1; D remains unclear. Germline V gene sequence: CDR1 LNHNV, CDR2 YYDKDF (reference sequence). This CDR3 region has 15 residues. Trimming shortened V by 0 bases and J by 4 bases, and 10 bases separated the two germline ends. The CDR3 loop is CATSRDRQWYNEQFF. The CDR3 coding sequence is TGTGCCACCAGCAGAGATAGACAATGGTACAATGAGCAGTTCTTC. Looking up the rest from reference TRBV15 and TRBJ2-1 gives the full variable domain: DAMVIQNPRYQVTQFGKPVTLSCSQTLNHNVMYWYQQKSSQAPKLLFHYYDKDFNNEADTPDNFQSRRPNTSFCFLDIRSPGLGDTAMYLCATSRDRQWYNEQFFGPGTRLTVL.

The CDR3 here is CASSQATRNTIYF. In nucleotides, the CDR3 is TGCGCCAGCAGCCAAGCGACAAGAAACACCATATATTTT. The chain carries TRBV4-1 and TRBJ1-3; no clear D gene. Trimming took off 1 base at V and 5 bases at J, with 6 bases between the two ends. Germline CDR1 is MGHRA and CDR2 is YSYEKL. The CDR3 consists of 13 residues.

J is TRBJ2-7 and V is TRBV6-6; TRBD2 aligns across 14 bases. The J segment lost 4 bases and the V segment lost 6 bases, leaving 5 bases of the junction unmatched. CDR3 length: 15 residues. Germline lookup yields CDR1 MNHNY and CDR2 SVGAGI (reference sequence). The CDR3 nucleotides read TGTGCCAGCAGCACGGGACTAGCGGGGGCTTACGAGCAGTACTTC. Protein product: CASSTGLAGAYEQYF.

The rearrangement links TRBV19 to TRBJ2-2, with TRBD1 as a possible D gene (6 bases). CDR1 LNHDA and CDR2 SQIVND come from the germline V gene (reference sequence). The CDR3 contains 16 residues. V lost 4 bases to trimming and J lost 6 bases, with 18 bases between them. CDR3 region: CASSSFRDKGSGELFF. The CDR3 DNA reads TGTGCCAGTAGTAGTTTCCGGGACAAGGGGTCCGGGGAGCTGTTTTTT.

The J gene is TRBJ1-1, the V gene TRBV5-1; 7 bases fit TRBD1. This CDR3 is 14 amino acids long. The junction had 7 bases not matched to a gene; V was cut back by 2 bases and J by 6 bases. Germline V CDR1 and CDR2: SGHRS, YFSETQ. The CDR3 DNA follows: TGCGCCAGCAGCTTTACACGGGACAGCCCTGAAGCTTTCTTT. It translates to CASSFTRDSPEAFF.

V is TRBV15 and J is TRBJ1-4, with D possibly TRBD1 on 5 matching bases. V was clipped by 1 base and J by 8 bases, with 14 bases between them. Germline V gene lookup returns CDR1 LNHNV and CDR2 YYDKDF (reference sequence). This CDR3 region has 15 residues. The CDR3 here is CATSRGSGKDEKLFF. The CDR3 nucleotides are TGTGCCACCAGCAGAGGTTCAGGGAAGGACGAAAAACTGTTTTTT. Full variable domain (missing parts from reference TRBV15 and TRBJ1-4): DAMVIQNPRYQVTQFGKPVTLSCSQTLNHNVMYWYQQKSSQAPKLLFHYYDKDFNNEADTPDNFQSRRPNTSFCFLDIRSPGLGDTAMYLCATSRGSGKDEKLFFGSGTQLSVL.

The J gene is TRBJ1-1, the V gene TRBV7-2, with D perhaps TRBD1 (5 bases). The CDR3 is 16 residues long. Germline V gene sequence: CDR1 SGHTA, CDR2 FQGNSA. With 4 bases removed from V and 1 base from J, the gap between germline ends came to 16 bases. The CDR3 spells CASSSRSGRANTEAFF. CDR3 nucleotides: TGTGCCAGCAGCTCTAGGAGTGGCAGGGCGAACACTGAAGCTTTCTTT.

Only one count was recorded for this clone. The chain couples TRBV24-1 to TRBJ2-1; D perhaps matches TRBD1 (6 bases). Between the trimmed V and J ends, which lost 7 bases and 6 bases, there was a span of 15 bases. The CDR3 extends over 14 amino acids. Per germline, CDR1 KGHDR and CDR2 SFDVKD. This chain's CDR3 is CATSGLVGGNEQFF. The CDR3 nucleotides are TGTGCCACCAGCGGACTGGTAGGGGGCAATGAGCAGTTCTTC.

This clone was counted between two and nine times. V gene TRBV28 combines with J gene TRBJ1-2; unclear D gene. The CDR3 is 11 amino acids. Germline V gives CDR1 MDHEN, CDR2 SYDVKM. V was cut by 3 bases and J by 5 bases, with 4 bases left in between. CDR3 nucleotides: TGTGCCAGCAGTTTGCGGTATGGCTACACCTTC. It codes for CASSLRYGYTF.

CDR3 bases: TGTGCCAGCAGCGAGGGACAGGTCGCCTACGAGCAGTACTTC. Translating it yields CASSEGQVAYEQYF. The chain carries TRBV9 and TRBJ2-7, with 8 positions matching TRBD1. This CDR3 spans 14 amino acids. Germline loops: CDR1 SGDLS, CDR2 YYNGEE. After removal of 3 bases from V and 2 bases from J, the junction contained 4 bases not matched to a gene.